This T cell receptor beta chain emerged from a study of blood T cells in healthy people across ages. Primers used in a second PCR of about 7 to 12 cycles were a sample-barcoded 5' primer and a J-beta primer mix. In TCRdb, the 5' RACE reads were re-called with MiXCR into one record per CDR3 protein. The sample contains about 1.8 million distinct CDR3 sequences, about 49% of which appear only once. CDR1 and CDR2 (germline): LGHNA, YSLEER. CDR3 length equals 16 residues. The sequence was obtained from a woman aged 35 to 49 in good health. Source material: blood. This chain connects TRBV4-3 to TRBJ2-1, with D perhaps TRBD1 or TRBD2 (5 bases each). The J call may be mistaken, given a closer DNA end match to TRBJ2-7. The CDR3 sequence: CASSQQSGTSYNEQYF. The CDR3 DNA sequence: TGCGCCAGCAGCCAACAATCAGGGACCTCCTACAATGAGCAGTACTTC.